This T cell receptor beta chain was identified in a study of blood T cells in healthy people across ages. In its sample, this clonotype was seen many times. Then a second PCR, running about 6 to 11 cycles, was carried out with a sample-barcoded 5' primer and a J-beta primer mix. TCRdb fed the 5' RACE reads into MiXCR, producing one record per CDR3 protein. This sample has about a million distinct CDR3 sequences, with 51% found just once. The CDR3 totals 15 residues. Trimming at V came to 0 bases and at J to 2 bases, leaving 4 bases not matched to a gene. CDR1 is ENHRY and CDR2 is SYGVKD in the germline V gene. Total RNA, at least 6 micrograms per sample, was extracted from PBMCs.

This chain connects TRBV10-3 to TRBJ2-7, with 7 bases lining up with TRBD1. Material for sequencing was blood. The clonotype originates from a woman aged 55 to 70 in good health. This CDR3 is CAISESGTATYEQYF. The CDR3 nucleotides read TGTGCCATCAGTGAGTCTGGGACAGCGACCTACGAGCAGTACTTC.